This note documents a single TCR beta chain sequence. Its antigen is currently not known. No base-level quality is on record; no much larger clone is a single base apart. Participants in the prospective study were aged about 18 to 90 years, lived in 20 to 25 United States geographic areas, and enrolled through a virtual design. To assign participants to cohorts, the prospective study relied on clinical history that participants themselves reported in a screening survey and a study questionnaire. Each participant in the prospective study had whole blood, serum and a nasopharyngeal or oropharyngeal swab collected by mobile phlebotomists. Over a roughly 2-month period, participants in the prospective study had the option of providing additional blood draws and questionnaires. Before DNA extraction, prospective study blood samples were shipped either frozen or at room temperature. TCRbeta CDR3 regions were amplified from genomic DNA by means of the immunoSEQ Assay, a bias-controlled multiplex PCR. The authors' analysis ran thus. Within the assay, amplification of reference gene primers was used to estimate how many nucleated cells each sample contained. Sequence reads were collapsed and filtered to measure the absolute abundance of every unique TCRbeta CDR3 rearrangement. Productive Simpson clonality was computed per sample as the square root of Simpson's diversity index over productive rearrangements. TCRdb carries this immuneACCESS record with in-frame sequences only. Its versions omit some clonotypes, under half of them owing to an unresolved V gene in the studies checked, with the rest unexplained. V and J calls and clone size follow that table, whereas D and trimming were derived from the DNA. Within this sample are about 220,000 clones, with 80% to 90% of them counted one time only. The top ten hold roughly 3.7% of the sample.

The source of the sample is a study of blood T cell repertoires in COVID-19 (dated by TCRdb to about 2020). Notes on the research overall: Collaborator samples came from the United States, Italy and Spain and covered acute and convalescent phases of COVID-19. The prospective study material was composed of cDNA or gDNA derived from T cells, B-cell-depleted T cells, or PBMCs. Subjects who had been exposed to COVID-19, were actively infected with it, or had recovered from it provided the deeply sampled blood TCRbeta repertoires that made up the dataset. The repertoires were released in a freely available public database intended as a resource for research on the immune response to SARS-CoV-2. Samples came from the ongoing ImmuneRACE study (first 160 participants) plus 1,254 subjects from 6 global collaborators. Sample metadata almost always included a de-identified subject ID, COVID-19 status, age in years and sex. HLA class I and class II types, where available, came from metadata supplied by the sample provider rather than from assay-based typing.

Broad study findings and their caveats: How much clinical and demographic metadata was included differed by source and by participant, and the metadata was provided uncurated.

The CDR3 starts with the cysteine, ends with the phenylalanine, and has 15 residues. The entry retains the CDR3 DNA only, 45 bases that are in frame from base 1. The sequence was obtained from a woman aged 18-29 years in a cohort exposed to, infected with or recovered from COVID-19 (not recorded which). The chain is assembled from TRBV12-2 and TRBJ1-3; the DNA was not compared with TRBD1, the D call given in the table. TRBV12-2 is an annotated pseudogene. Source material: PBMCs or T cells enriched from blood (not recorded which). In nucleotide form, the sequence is TGTGCAAGTCGCCAGGTACGGCACTCTGGAAACACCATATATTTT. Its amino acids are CASRQVRHSGNTIYF.